This entry is about one TCR beta chain. Its antigen is as yet unknown. V was clipped by 0 bases and J by 6 bases; unmatched bases: 11. Germline CDR1 and CDR2: SGDLS and YYNGEE. This CDR3 has 17 residues. Researchers ran the PCR with 60 Vbeta and 13 Jbeta primers. Assay used: immunoSEQ multiplex PCR; TCRdb lists only in-frame clones, some missing. The sample lists about 160,000 clones; around 76% were seen once. The sample comes from a study of cytomegalovirus exposure and HLA in healthy donors. General study findings and limits: Later analysis showed TCR association rates varying by HLA locus, highest for DRB1 and lowest for HLA-C. It was reported in a later analysis that an Asian-associated ancestry cluster showed fewer N-insertions than the 666-donor mean.

This sequence was found in a female donor in good health and CMV-seronegative. Material: PBMCs. The genes are TRBV9 and TRBJ2-3, with 9 nucleotides matching TRBD2. Here the CDR3 DNA reads TGTGCCAGCAGCGTAGATGATAGCGGGGGTCCCGGGGATACGCAGTATTTT. Protein: CASSVDDSGGPGDTQYF.